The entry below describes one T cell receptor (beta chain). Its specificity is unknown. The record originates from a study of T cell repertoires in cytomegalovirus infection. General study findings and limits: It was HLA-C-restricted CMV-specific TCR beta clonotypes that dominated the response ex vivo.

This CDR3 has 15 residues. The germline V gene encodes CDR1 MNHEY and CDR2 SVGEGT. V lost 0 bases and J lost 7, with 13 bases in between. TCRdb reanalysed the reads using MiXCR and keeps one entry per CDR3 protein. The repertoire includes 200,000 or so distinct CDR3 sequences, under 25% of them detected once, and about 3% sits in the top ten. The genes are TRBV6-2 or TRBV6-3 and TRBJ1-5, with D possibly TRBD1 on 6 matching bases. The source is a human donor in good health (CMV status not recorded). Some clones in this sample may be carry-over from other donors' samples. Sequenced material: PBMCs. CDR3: CASSYSCGGGQPQHF. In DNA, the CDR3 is TGTGCCAGCAGTTACTCGTGCGGGGGCGGGCAGCCCCAGCATTTT.